The clone carrying this TCR beta chain was seen once. No antigen is known for it. CDR3 length: 16 residues. The V gene's germline CDR1 is SGHVS and CDR2 FQNEAQ. V shed 1 base and J shed 5 bases, with 15 bases lying between them. The data were taken from a study of beta chain features in type 1 diabetes. About the research overall: There was similarity between patients and healthy donors in age, gender and cell yields. Study-wide findings and caveats: The cDNA sequencing approach could over-represent high-TCR-expressing cells. All four CD4+ subsets from Type 1 diabetes patients carried moderately but significantly shorter TCRB CDR3s.

Investigators reverse transcribed all isolated RNA, so they sequenced expressed TCRB transcripts. Assay: immunoSEQ multiplex PCR; the TCRdb copy retains only in-frame clones and omits some. Of under 300,000 clones in the sample, 24% were seen once. The TCR was taken from a woman aged 25 to 39 with type 1 diabetes. Input material: naive CD4+ T cells from blood. The chain recombines TRBV7-8 with TRBJ1-5, with D possibly being TRBD1 (5 bases). The CDR3 loop reads CASSLEGRYWYQPQHF. The DNA of the CDR3 is TGTGCCAGCAGCTTAGAGGGGCGCTATTGGTATCAGCCCCAGCATTTT.